These 32 T cell receptor beta chains were all obtained from the same sample, sequenced in a study of T cell repertoires in ileal Crohn's disease. Sequenced by immunoSEQ multiplex PCR; TCRdb stores in-frame clones only, minus some. The sample has about 62,000 clones; around 90% are singletons. Time point indicated: neoterminal ileum biopsy at postoperative endoscopy, about 6 months after surgery. Source material: ileal tissue. The receptors shown here come from an adult with Crohn's disease.

The chain is built from TRBV7-3 and TRBJ2-1, with 9 bases fitting TRBD2. CDR1 is SGHTA and CDR2 is FQGTGA in the germline V gene. Trimming took 2 bases from V and 7 from J; bases not matched to a gene: 3. The CDR3 contains 14 residues. CDR3 loop: CASSLAGGLNEQFF. CDR3 in DNA: TGTGCCAGCAGCTTAGCGGGAGGGTTGAATGAGCAGTTCTTC. Based on the CDR3 plus reference TRBV7-3 and TRBJ2-1, the full variable domain is GAGVSQTPSNKVTEKGKYVELRCDPISGHTALYWYRQSLGQGPEFLIYFQGTGAADDSGLPNDRFFAVRPEGSVSTLKIQRTERGDSAVYLCASSLAGGLNEQFFGPGTRLTVL.

The chain couples TRBV5-4 to TRBJ2-7, with a possible D match to TRBD1 (6 bases). Germline V gene lookup returns CDR1 SGHNT and CDR2 YYREEE (reference sequence). V gave up 0 bases and J gave up 2 bases, with 9 bases separating them. The CDR3 is 14 residues long. In nucleotides, the CDR3 is TGTGCCAGCAGCTTGGAGGGGACAACCTACGAGCAGTACTTC. It yields the protein CASSLEGTTYEQYF.

This chain links TRBV6-1 with TRBJ2-7; 7 bases align to TRBD1. In germline, CDR1 is MNHNS, CDR2 SASEGT. The CDR3 runs to 12 residues. V trimming: 5 bases; J trimming: 4 bases; junction bases outside the gene matches: 2. The CDR3 reads CASSRQGYEQYV. CDR3 nucleotides: TGTGCCAGCAGTCGACAGGGTTACGAGCAGTACGTC.

V is TRBV7-2 and J is TRBJ2-1; the D gene is possibly TRBD1 (5 bases). Germline CDR1 is SGHTA and CDR2 is FQGNSA. Trimming shortened V by 3 bases and J by 4 bases, and 7 bases separated the two germline ends. The CDR3 is 13 amino acids. CDR3 loop: CASSLDKYNEQFF. CDR3 nucleotide sequence: TGTGCCAGCAGCTTGGACAAGTACAATGAGCAGTTCTTC.

This chain uses TRBV7-6 with TRBJ1-6, with D hard to call. The CDR3 contains 14 residues. V was clipped by 1 base and J by 7 bases, with 8 bases between them. Germline-derived CDR1 and CDR2 are SGHVS and FNYEAQ. Here the CDR3 DNA reads TGTGCCAGCAGCTTAGGGGCCCAAAATTCACCCCTCCACTTT. It codes for CASSLGAQNSPLHF.

The chain carries TRBV7-9 and TRBJ2-2, with D maybe TRBD2 (5 bases). The V end was cut by 10 bases, the J end by 6 bases, with 12 bases between. The CDR3 runs 12 residues. The germline V gene encodes CDR1 SEHNR and CDR2 FQNEAQ (reference sequence). The CDR3 sequence: CATHLRAGELFF. CDR3 nucleotides: TGTGCCACGCACCTGAGGGCCGGGGAGCTGTTTTTT. The whole variable domain, filled in from reference TRBV7-9 and TRBJ2-2, reads DTGVSQNPRHKITKRGQNVTFRCDPISEHNRLYWYRQTLGQGPEFLTYFQNEAQLEKSRLLSDRFSAERPKGSFSTLEIQRTEQGDSAMYLCATHLRAGELFFGEGSRLTVL.

This chain joins TRBV5-8 and TRBJ2-2; 8 bases align to TRBD2. V shed 6 bases, J shed 7 bases, and the junction held 8 bases outside the gene matches. The CDR3 contains 14 residues. From germline, CDR1 is SGHTS and CDR2 YDEGEE. CDR3 protein: CASTAGGSFGELFF. CDR3 sequence (DNA): TGTGCCAGCACCGCGGGGGGTTCATTCGGGGAGCTGTTTTTT.

This clone was detected only once. J is TRBJ2-7 and V is TRBV4-1; the match to TRBD2 covers 12 bases. Looked up from germline, CDR1 is MGHRA and CDR2 is YSYEKL. The CDR3 is made up of 15 amino acids. V was pared by 4 bases and J by 3 bases, with 4 bases of the junction left unmatched. CDR3 loop: CASSPRLAGVYEQYF. The CDR3 coding sequence is TGCGCCAGCAGCCCACGACTAGCGGGAGTCTACGAGCAGTACTTC.

The chain uses TRBV2 and TRBJ1-4; 7 nucleotides match TRBD1. Germline V CDR1 and CDR2: SNHLY, FYNNEI. The CDR3 totals 16 residues. The junction had 14 bases not matched to a gene; V was cut back by 5 bases and J by 8 bases. The CDR3 reads CASSPPRRTGSEKLFF. CDR3 sequence (DNA): TGTGCCAGCAGTCCACCAAGGAGGACAGGATCCGAAAAACTGTTTTTT.

This clone was recorded once. The rearrangement uses TRBV5-6 and TRBJ1-5, with D maybe TRBD1 (6 bases). CDR1 is SGHDT, CDR2 YYEEEE, per germline. Trimming stripped 2 bases from V and 6 bases from J, with 12 bases between. This CDR3 contains 14 residues. CDR3 bases: TGTGCCAGCAGCTTATCAGGGGCAACTCAGCCCCAGCATTTT. Its translation: CASSLSGATQPQHF.

The rearrangement joins TRBV18 to TRBJ1-5; TRBD1 might be the D (6 bases). CDR1 KGHSH and CDR2 LQKENI come from the germline V gene. V was trimmed by 6 bases and J by 4 bases, leaving 16 bases between them. This CDR3 contains 15 residues. CDR3 sequence reads: CASSPGTDRNQPQHF. CDR3 DNA: TGTGCCAGCTCTCCGGGAACGGACAGAAATCAGCCCCAGCATTTT.

The chain has TRBV10-3 and TRBJ1-5, with a tentative D call TRBD1 (6 bases). The CDR3 has 13 amino acids. CDR1 and CDR2 (germline): ENHRY, SYGVKD. Deletions cut 6 bases from V and 4 bases from J, with 10 bases between. The CDR3 reads CAIRNDRNQPQHF. As DNA, the CDR3 is TGTGCCATCAGAAATGACAGGAATCAGCCCCAGCATTTT.

The J gene is TRBJ2-3, the V gene TRBV27; D call uncertain. Deletions cut 3 bases from V and 5 bases from J, with 15 bases between. Germline V gene lookup returns CDR1 MNHEY and CDR2 SMNVEV (reference sequence). The CDR3 runs 15 residues. CDR3 in DNA: TGTGCCAGCAGTTTGCGCCAAAATCAAAGAGATACGCAGTATTTT. Encoded protein: CASSLRQNQRDTQYF.

This clone was counted a single time. The V call is TRBV7-2, the J call TRBJ2-1; D unresolved. This CDR3 has 15 amino acids. V lost 6 bases, J lost 1 base, and 13 bases lay in between. From germline, CDR1 is SGHTA and CDR2 FQGNSA. In DNA, the CDR3 is TGTGCCAGCAGGCCTATCGACGGGTCCTACAATGAGCAGTTCTTC. Translating it yields CASRPIDGSYNEQFF.

The V call is TRBV7-2, the J call TRBJ1-6; D is unclear. Trimming removed 2 bases at V and 12 bases at J, with 5 bases between. The CDR3 is 11 residues long. CDR1 and CDR2 (germline): SGHTA, FQGNSA. The CDR3 DNA reads TGTGCCAGCAGCTTACGTAGACCCCTCCACTTT. It codes for CASSLRRPLHF.

V gene TRBV7-8 combines with J gene TRBJ2-1; weak D call: TRBD2 (6 bases). Germline CDR1 SGHVS, CDR2 FQNEAQ. V was pared by 5 bases and J by 11 bases, with 13 bases between. The CDR3 is 12 residues long. CDR3 in DNA: TGTGCCAGCAGCGGTACGGGAGAGAAGCAGTTCTTC. This encodes CASSGTGEKQFF.

The rearrangement joins TRBV19 to TRBJ1-5; D remains unclear. Germline CDR1 is LNHDA and CDR2 is SQIVND (reference sequence). There are 15 residues in the CDR3. V was trimmed by 4 bases and J by 3 bases, leaving 13 bases between them. In nucleotides, the CDR3 is TGTGCCAGTAGTAGCCGGTCCCGCTTCAATCAGCCCCAGCATTTT. It encodes CASSSRSRFNQPQHF.

The chain employs TRBV28 and TRBJ2-5, with D uncertain. V was clipped by 3 bases and J by 5 bases, with 10 bases between them. The CDR3 runs to 13 residues. Germline V gene lookup returns CDR1 MDHEN and CDR2 SYDVKM. CDR3 DNA: TGTGCCAGCAGTTTTGGGCCAACGGAGACCCAGTACTTC. Translated: CASSFGPTETQYF.

This chain links TRBV5-6 with TRBJ2-7; 7 bases match TRBD1. The CDR3 loop spans 15 amino acids. CDR1 and CDR2 (germline): SGHDT, YYEEEE. V shed 4 bases, J shed 0 bases, and the junction held 7 bases outside the gene matches. The CDR3 region has the DNA TGTGCCAGCAGCCCGGACAGGCGAAGCTCCTACGAGCAGTACGTC. Translating it yields CASSPDRRSSYEQYV.

The chain combines TRBV11-2 with TRBJ1-2; D perhaps matches TRBD1 (6 bases). The CDR3 has 12 residues. Trimming took off 5 bases at V and 4 bases at J, with 8 bases between the two ends. The germline CDR1 and CDR2 sequences are SGHAT and FQNNGV. The CDR3, as DNA: TGTGCCAGCAGCCCAGGGGTCTATGGCTACACCTTC. Translated: CASSPGVYGYTF. Drawing the rest from reference TRBV11-2 and TRBJ1-2, the complete variable domain is EAGVAQSPRYKIIEKRQSVAFWCNPISGHATLYWYQQILGQGPKLLIQFQNNGVVDDSQLPKDRFSAERLKGVDSTLKIQPAKLEDSAVYLCASSPGVYGYTFGSGTRLTVV.

The chain has TRBV20-1 and TRBJ1-4; D unclear. The CDR3 extends over 11 amino acids. CDR1 and CDR2 from the germline V gene are DFQATT and SNEGSKA (reference sequence). CDR3 loop: CAESTNEKLFF. The CDR3 DNA reads as TGCGCAGAATCAACTAATGAAAAACTGTTTTTT.

The rearrangement uses TRBV5-1 and TRBJ2-2; D may be TRBD1 (6 bases). CDR1 is SGHRS, CDR2 YFSETQ, per germline. V was clipped by 6 bases and J by 4 bases, with 10 bases between them. The CDR3 covers 13 residues. The CDR3 reads CASTQGFTGELFF. CDR3 in DNA: TGCGCCAGCACTCAGGGGTTCACCGGGGAGCTGTTTTTT.

V gene TRBV11-2 combines with J gene TRBJ2-7; 8 bases fit TRBD1. Per germline, CDR1 SGHAT and CDR2 FQNNGV. There are 14 residues in the CDR3. Losses at the gene ends were 1 base for V and 7 bases for J; bases not matched to a gene: 6. CDR3 in amino acids: CASSLARTGKEQYF. The CDR3 DNA is TGTGCCAGCAGCTTAGCTCGGACAGGGAAGGAGCAGTACTTC.

This clone showed up just a few times. The chain has TRBV6-1 and TRBJ2-1; possible D gene TRBD2, 7 bases. Trimming shortened V by 5 bases and J by 5 bases, and 13 bases separated the two germline ends. The CDR3 has 14 residues. CDR1 and CDR2 (germline): MNHNS, SASEGT. The DNA of the CDR3 is TGTGCCAGCAGTCTTACAGGGAGGGACAATGAGCAGTTCTTC. Translating gives CASSLTGRDNEQFF.

The chain is built from TRBV27 and TRBJ1-2, with 8 bases identical to TRBD1. The germline V gene has CDR1 MNHEY and CDR2 SMNVEV (reference sequence). CDR3 length: 14 amino acids. Trimming removed 2 bases from V and 1 base from J; junction bases left unmatched: 0. The CDR3, as DNA: TGTGCCAGCAGTTTAGACAGGGGTAACTATGGCTACACCTTC. Its translation: CASSLDRGNYGYTF.

This chain joins TRBV19 and TRBJ2-3; 11 bases are a match to TRBD2. The CDR3 consists of 16 residues. V lost 3 bases to trimming and J lost 4 bases; unmatched junction nucleotides: 6. Germline CDR1 and CDR2: LNHDA and SQIVND (reference sequence). The CDR3 coding sequence is TGTGCCAGTAGTATTGCTAGCGGGGGGACAGCAGATACGCAGTATTTT. Protein product: CASSIASGGTADTQYF.

This chain uses TRBV28 with TRBJ2-3; no clear D. Germline V CDR1 and CDR2: MDHEN, SYDVKM. V was cut by 4 bases and J by 0 bases, with 14 bases left in between. This CDR3 has 16 residues. The CDR3 loop is CASSSILGDSTDTQYF. DNA for the CDR3: TGTGCCAGCAGTTCAATACTGGGCGATAGCACAGATACGCAGTATTTT.

The genes are TRBV5-1 and TRBJ2-5, with D possibly matching TRBD1 (5 bases). The CDR3 length is 14 residues. Trimming removed 0 bases at V and 0 bases at J, with 6 bases between. From germline, CDR1 is SGHRS and CDR2 YFSETQ. The CDR3 sequence: CASSLDRNQETQYF. In nucleotides, the CDR3 is TGCGCCAGCAGCTTGGACAGGAACCAAGAGACCCAGTACTTC.

V and J are TRBV11-2 and TRBJ1-1; D may be TRBD1 (6 bases). Germline V CDR1 and CDR2: SGHAT, FQNNGV. Trimming shortened V by 5 bases and J by 8 bases, and 15 bases separated the two germline ends. This CDR3 region has 13 residues. The CDR3 bases are TGTGCCAGCAGCCTTGAACCCCAGGGGGAAGCTTTCTTT. It is translated as CASSLEPQGEAFF. The whole variable domain, remainder taken from reference TRBV11-2 and TRBJ1-1, is EAGVAQSPRYKIIEKRQSVAFWCNPISGHATLYWYQQILGQGPKLLIQFQNNGVVDDSQLPKDRFSAERLKGVDSTLKIQPAKLEDSAVYLCASSLEPQGEAFFGQGTRLTVV.

V usage is TRBV30 and J usage is TRBJ2-7; 7 bases align to TRBD1. Germline V gene lookup returns CDR1 GTSNPN and CDR2 SVGIG (reference sequence). Germline trimming cut 2 bases from V and 3 bases from J; bases unmatched to any gene: 4. The CDR3 is 13 residues long. The chain's CDR3 is CAWSRDRVYEQYF. In DNA, the CDR3 is TGTGCCTGGAGTCGCGACAGGGTCTACGAGCAGTACTTC. The variable domain in full, completed from reference TRBV30 and TRBJ2-7, reads SQTIHQWPATLVQPVGSPLSLECTVEGTSNPNLYWYRQAAGRGLQLLFYSVGIGQISSEVPQNLSASRPQDRQFILSSKKLLLSDSGFYLCAWSRDRVYEQYFGPGTRLTVT.

The chain's CDR3 is CSVVSGGALDEQFF. CDR3 DNA sequence: TGCAGCGTTGTTAGCGGGGGGGCCTTAGATGAGCAGTTCTTC. This chain joins TRBV29-1 and TRBJ2-1; TRBD2 matches at 11 bases. The germline V gene has CDR1 SQVTM and CDR2 ANQGSEA. The CDR3 runs to 14 residues. V lost 4 bases, J lost 8 bases, and 7 bases stayed unmatched.

This chain uses TRBV11-2 with TRBJ1-4, with D unclear. Germline-derived CDR1 and CDR2 are SGHAT and FQNNGV. The CDR3 extends over 16 amino acids. Trimming left V 5 bases short and J 5 bases short, with 18 bases between. The CDR3 DNA sequence: TGTGCCAGCAGCCACGGTGGACGGCGGGGAAATGAAAAACTGTTTTTT. Its protein product is CASSHGGRRGNEKLFF.